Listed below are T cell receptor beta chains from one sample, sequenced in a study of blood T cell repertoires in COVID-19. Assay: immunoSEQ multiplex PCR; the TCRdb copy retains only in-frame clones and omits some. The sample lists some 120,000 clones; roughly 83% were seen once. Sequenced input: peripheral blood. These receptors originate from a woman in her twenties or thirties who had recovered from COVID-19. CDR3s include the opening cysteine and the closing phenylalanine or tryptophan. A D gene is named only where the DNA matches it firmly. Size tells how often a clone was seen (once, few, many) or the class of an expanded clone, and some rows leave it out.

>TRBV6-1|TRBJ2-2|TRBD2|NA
CASSDKSGGLAARNTGELFF
TGTGCCAGCAGTGATAAGTCGGGAGGGTTGGCGGCCCGGAACACCGGGGAGCTGTTTTTT
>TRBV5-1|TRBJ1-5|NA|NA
CASSLAGDQPQHF
TGCGCCAGCAGCTTGGCCGGAGATCAGCCCCAGCATTTT
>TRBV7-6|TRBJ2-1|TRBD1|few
CASSLATRDRTYNEQFF
TGTGCCAGCAGCTTAGCGACTCGGGACAGGACCTACAATGAGCAGTTCTTC
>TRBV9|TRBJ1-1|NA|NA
CASSGEQRNTEAFF
TGTGCCAGCAGCGGTGAACAGAGGAACACTGAAGCTTTCTTT
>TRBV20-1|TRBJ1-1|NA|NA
CSASGRSGVNTEAFF
TGCAGTGCTAGTGGCCGATCGGGGGTGAACACTGAAGCTTTCTTT
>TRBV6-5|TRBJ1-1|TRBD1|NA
CASNNQGGTEAFF
TGTGCCAGCAACAATCAGGGGGGCACTGAAGCTTTCTTT
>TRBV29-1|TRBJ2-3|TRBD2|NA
CSVVLAGGGTQYF
TGCAGCGTCGTCCTAGCGGGAGGGGGTACGCAGTATTTT
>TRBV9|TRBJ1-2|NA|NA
CASSVGTDYGYTF
TGTGCCAGCAGCGTAGGCACAGACTATGGCTACACCTTC
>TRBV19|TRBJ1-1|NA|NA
CASSLAQIGNTEAFF
TGTGCCAGTAGTTTGGCCCAGATTGGCAACACTGAAGCTTTCTTT
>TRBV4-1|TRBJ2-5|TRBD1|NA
CASSRTGGAERETQYF
TGCGCCAGCAGCCGGACAGGGGGCGCGGAGAGAGAGACCCAGTACTTC
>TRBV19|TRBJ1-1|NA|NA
CASSIVEEAEAFF
TGTGCCAGTAGTATAGTGGAGGAGGCTGAAGCTTTCTTT
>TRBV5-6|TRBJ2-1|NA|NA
CASSLGGSWGSSYNEQFF
TGTGCCAGCAGCTTGGGTGGGAGTTGGGGAAGCTCCTACAATGAGCAGTTCTTC
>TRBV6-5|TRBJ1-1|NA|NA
CASRSLLNTEAFF
TGTGCCAGCAGGAGCTTACTGAACACTGAAGCTTTCTTT
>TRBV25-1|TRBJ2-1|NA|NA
CASSEWGGSSYNEQFF
TGTGCCAGCAGTGAATGGGGCGGTTCTTCCTACAATGAGCAGTTCTTC
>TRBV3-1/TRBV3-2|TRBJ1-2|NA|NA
CASTSERAPYGYTF
TGTGCCAGCACCTCCGAGAGAGCTCCCTATGGCTACACCTTC
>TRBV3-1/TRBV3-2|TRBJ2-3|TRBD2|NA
CASSHPTSGTQYF
TGTGCCAGCAGCCACCCGACTAGCGGGACGCAGTATTTT
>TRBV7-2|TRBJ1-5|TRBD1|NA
CASSLGVDRGQGQPQHF
TGTGCCAGCAGCTTGGGTGTGGACAGGGGGCAAGGCCAGCCCCAGCATTTT
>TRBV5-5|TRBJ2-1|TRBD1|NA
CASRPGTGSNEQFF
TGTGCCAGCAGACCCGGGACAGGGTCCAATGAGCAGTTCTTC
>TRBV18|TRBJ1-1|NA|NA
CASSPQGLAFF
TGTGCCAGCTCACCGCAGGGTCTGGCTTTCTTT
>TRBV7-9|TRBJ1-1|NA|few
CASSLKTLGAFF
TGTGCCAGCAGCTTAAAGACTCTTGGAGCTTTCTTT
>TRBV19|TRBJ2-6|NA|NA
CASSITGFSGANVLTF
TGTGCCAGTAGTATTACCGGGTTCTCTGGGGCCAACGTCCTGACTTTC
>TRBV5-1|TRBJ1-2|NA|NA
CASSFLPGTNYGYTF
TGCGCCAGCAGCTTCCTCCCGGGGACTAACTATGGCTACACCTTC
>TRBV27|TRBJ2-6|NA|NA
CASSLFFVRGSGANVLTF
TGTGCCAGCAGTTTATTCTTCGTGCGAGGCTCTGGGGCCAACGTCCTGACTTTC
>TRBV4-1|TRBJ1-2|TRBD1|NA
CASSPSQGVAYGYTF
TGCGCCAGCAGCCCTTCCCAGGGGGTGGCCTATGGCTACACCTTC
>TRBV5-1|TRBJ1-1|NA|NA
CASGLTPDRSNTEAFF
TGCGCCAGCGGTCTGACTCCGGACAGATCGAACACTGAAGCTTTCTTT
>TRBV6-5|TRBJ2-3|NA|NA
CASLLYAASTDTQYF
TGTGCCAGCCTACTTTATGCGGCTAGCACAGATACGCAGTATTTT
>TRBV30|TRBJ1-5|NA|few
CAWSVAGDNQPQHF
TGTGCCTGGAGTGTAGCAGGCGATAATCAGCCCCAGCATTTT
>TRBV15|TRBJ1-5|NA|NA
CATSSDRGYLNQPQHF
TGTGCCACCAGCAGCGATAGGGGCTACCTCAATCAGCCCCAGCATTTT
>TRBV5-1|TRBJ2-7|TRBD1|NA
CASSLAGSGTGLDEQYF
TGCGCCAGCAGCTTGGCGGGGTCCGGGACAGGTCTGGACGAGCAGTACTTC
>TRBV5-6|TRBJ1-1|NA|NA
CASSSLTTWFEAFF
TGTGCCAGCAGCTCCCTAACGACATGGTTTGAAGCTTTCTTT
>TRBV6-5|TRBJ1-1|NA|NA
CASRAGVNTEAFF
TGTGCCAGCAGAGCCGGGGTGAACACTGAAGCTTTCTTT
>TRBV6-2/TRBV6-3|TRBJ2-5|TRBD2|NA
CASSYSGLVNQETQYF
TGTGCCAGCAGTTACTCCGGACTAGTGAACCAAGAGACCCAGTACTTC
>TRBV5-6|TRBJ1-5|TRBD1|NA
CASSQRKTGTANNQPQHF
TGTGCCAGCAGCCAGAGAAAAACGGGGACAGCTAATAATCAGCCCCAGCATTTT
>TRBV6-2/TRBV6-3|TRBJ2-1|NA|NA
CASSYRDEQFF
TGTGCCAGCAGTTACCGGGATGAGCAGTTCTTC
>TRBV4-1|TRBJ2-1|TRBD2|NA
CASSQDRGSGSSTGNEQFF
TGCGCCAGCAGCCAAGATCGAGGAAGCGGGAGTTCCACCGGCAATGAGCAGTTCTTC
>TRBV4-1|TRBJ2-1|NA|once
CASSQEPSGVNNEQFF
TGCGCCAGCAGCCAAGAGCCTTCGGGGGTAAACAATGAGCAGTTCTTC
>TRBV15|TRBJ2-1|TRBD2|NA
CATSHPLAGSQEQFF
TGTGCCACCAGCCACCCCCTAGCGGGATCACAGGAGCAGTTCTTC
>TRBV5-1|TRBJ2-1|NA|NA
CASSGGGSYNEQFF
TGCGCCAGCAGTGGAGGAGGCTCCTACAATGAGCAGTTCTTC
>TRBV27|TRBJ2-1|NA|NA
CASSLNRYNEQFF
TGTGCCAGCAGTTTGAACAGGTACAATGAGCAGTTCTTC
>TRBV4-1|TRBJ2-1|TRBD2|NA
CASSQTGGNEQFF
TGCGCCAGCAGCCAGACGGGGGGAAATGAGCAGTTCTTC
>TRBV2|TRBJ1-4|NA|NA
CASSAATNEKLFF
TGTGCCAGCAGTGCCGCAACTAATGAAAAACTGTTTTTT
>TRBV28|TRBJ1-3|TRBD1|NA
CASSLPGTAGNTIYF
TGTGCCAGCAGTCTGCCAGGGACAGCTGGAAACACCATATATTTT
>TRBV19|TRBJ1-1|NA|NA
CASSLGVNTEAFF
TGTGCCAGTAGTCTGGGAGTGAACACTGAAGCTTTCTTT
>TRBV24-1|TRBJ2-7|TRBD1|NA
CATSDLGGPGQGAYEQYF
TGTGCCACCAGTGATTTGGGGGGCCCGGGACAGGGCGCCTACGAGCAGTACTTC
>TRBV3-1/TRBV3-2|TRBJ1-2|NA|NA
CASSQDGGAYGYTF
TGTGCCAGCAGCCAAGATGGGGGGGCCTATGGCTACACCTTC
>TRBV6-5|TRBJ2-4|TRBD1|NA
CASSSGTGEAKNIQYF
TGTGCCAGCAGTTCCGGGACAGGGGAAGCCAAAAACATTCAGTACTTC
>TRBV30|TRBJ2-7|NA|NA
CAWSSAYEQYF
TGTGCCTGGAGTTCTGCCTACGAGCAGTACTTC
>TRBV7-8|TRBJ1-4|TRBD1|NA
CASSSRGRGEKLFF
TGTGCCAGCAGCTCCAGGGGGCGCGGGGAAAAACTGTTTTTT